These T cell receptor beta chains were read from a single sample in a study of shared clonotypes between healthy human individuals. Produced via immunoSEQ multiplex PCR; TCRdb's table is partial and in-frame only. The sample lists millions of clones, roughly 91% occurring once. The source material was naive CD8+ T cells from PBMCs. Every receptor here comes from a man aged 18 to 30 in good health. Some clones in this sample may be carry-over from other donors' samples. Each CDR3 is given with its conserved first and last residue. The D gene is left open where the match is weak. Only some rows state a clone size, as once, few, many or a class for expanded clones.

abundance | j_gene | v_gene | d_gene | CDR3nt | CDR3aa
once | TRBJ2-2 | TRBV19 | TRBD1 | TGTGCCAGTAGACCTAACCACCGGGACAGGGCGTCGACCACCGGGGAGCTGTTTTTT | CASRPNHRDRASTTGELFF
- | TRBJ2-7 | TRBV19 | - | TGTGCCAGTATGGGGTTCTCGTACGAGCAGTACTTC | CASMGFSYEQYF
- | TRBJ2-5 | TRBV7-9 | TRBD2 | TGTGCCAGCAGCTTAGTAGGGACTAGCGGGAGAGAGACCCAGTACTTC | CASSLVGTSGRETQYF
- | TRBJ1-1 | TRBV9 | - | TGTGCCAGCAAAAGGGCGGAGAACACTGAAGCTTTCTTT | CASKRAENTEAFF
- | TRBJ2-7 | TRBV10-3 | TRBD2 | TGTGCCTCCAGTACTAGCGGGAGCTCCTACGAGCAGTACTTC | CASSTSGSSYEQYF
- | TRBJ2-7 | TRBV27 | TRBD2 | TGTGCCAGCAGTTTGCGACCCGTTAGCGGGAGGATCTACGAGCAGTACTTC | CASSLRPVSGRIYEQYF
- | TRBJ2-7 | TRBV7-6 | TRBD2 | TGTGCCAGCAGCCCGCGTCCAAAGGTAGCGGGAGCGGTCGAGCAGTACTTC | CASSPRPKVAGAVEQYF
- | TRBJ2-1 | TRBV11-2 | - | TGTGCCAGCAGCTCAACCCTTTTCACCGGGGCTCACAATGAGCAGTTCTTC | CASSSTLFTGAHNEQFF
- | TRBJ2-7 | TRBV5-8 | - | TGTGCCAGCAGCTTGGATGTTGGGGTCCCTAACGAGCAGTACTTC | CASSLDVGVPNEQYF
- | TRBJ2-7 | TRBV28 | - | TGTGCCACTCTTCGGTTTGGCGAGCAGTACTTC | CATLRFGEQYF
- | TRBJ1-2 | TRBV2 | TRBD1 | TGTGCCAGCGGGGAGGACAGGGTCTATGGCTACACCTTC | CASGEDRVYGYTF
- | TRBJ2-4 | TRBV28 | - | TGTGCCAGCACCCCGGGGCCAGGGGACATTCAGTACTTC | CASTPGPGDIQYF
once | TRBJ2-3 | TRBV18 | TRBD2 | TGTGCCAGCACCTTACTAGCGGGAGCCACAGATACGCAGTATTTT | CASTLLAGATDTQYF
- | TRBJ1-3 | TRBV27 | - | TGTGCCAGCACAAACGACCCCAGCTCTGGAAACACCATATATTTT | CASTNDPSSGNTIYF
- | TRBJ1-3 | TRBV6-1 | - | TGTGCCAGCAGTGAGGGGTGGGCGACCTCTGGAAACACCATATATTTT | CASSEGWATSGNTIYF
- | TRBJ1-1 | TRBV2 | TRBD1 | TGTGCCAGCCAAGACAGGGGCGAGCTGAACACTGAAGCTTTCTTT | CASQDRGELNTEAFF
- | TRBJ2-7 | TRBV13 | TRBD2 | TGTGCCAGCACCTTGACTAGCGAGCACTCCTACGAGCAGTACTTC | CASTLTSEHSYEQYF
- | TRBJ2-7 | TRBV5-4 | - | TGTGCCAGCAGCTTGGTTGGCTCCTACGAGCAGTACTTC | CASSLVGSYEQYF
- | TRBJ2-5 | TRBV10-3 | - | TGTGCCATCAGAAGACAGGGACTCCAAGAGACCCAGTACTTC | CAIRRQGLQETQYF
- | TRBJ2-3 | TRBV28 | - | TGTGCCAGCAGTCCCTTAGAGGGAGGCACAGATACGCAGTATTTT | CASSPLEGGTDTQYF
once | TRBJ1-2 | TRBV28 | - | TGTGCCAGCAGTTTATTTGATAGGGACCTAAGGGTGGGCTACACCTTC | CASSLFDRDLRVGYTF
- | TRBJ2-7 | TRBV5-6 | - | TGTGCCAGCAGCTTGGTATCTATGGGGACCTCCCGTTACGAGCAGTACTTC | CASSLVSMGTSRYEQYF
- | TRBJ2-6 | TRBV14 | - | TGTGCCAGCAGACCGGTCGGATTTAACGTCCTGACTTTC | CASRPVGFNVLTF
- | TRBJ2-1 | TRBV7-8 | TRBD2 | TGTGCCAGCAGCTCAATAGCGGGATTCGTGAGTGAGCAGTTCTTC | CASSSIAGFVSEQFF
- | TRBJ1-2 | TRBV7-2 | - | TGTGCCAGCAGCTTAGCGCTGGTCCACTATGGCTACACCTTC | CASSLALVHYGYTF
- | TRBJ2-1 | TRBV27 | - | TGTGCCAGCAGTTTATTGGTGCGGATCAATGAGCAGTTCTTC | CASSLLVRINEQFF
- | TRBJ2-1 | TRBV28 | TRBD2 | TGTGCCAGCAGTTCCCGTCGACTAGCGGTCCATAGCTCCTACAATGAGCAGTTCTTC | CASSSRRLAVHSSYNEQFF
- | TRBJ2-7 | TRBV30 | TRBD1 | TGTGCCTGGAGTGACAGGGGACACTCCTACGAGCAGTACTTC | CAWSDRGHSYEQYF
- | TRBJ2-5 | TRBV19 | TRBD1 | TGTGCCAGTAGTAGGACAGGGGCGACCTTTATGGGAGAGACCCAGTACTTC | CASSRTGATFMGETQYF
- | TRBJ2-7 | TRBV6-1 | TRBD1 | TGTGCCAGCATGCCCGGGACAGGGGGCTTCTACGAGCAGTACTTC | CASMPGTGGFYEQYF
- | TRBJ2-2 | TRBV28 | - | TGTGCCAGCAGTTTATTAAACACCGGGGAGCTGTTTTTT | CASSLLNTGELFF
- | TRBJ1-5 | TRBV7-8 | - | TGTGCCAGCAGCTCAGGCCCCCCCTATAGCAATCAGCCCCAGCATTTT | CASSSGPPYSNQPQHF
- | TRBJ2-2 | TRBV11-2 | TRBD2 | TGTGCCAGCAGCCCATCCCCCGGGACTAGTGTTACCGGGGAGCTGTTTTTT | CASSPSPGTSVTGELFF
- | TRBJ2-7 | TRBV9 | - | TGTGCCAGCAGCGCTGGCGGGGACGAGTACGAGCAGTACTTC | CASSAGGDEYEQYF
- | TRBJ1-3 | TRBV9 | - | TGTGCCAGCAGTGCTCCGTCCCGCGGAAACACCATATATTTT | CASSAPSRGNTIYF
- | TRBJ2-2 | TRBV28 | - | TGTGCCAGCAGGGAAACTAGTTTCGGCACCGGGGAGCTGTTTTTT | CASRETSFGTGELFF
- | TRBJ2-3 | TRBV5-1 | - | TGCGCCAGCAGCCTGGGAACCATGTTTGTTGGCACAGATACGCAGTATTTT | CASSLGTMFVGTDTQYF
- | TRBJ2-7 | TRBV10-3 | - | TGTGCCATCAGTGAGTTCACCGGCAGTAGAGTATACGAGCAGTACTTC | CAISEFTGSRVYEQYF
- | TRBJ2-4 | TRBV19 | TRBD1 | TGTGCCAGTAGTAGACAGGGGGCTTTAGCCAAAAACATTCAGTACTTC | CASSRQGALAKNIQYF
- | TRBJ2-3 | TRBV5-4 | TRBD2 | TGTGCCAGCAGCCCCCGGGACTACCGCACAGATACGCAGTATTTT | CASSPRDYRTDTQYF
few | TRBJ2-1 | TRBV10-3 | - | TGTGCCACCAATAGGGTTAACCCAAGCAATGAGCAGTTCTTC | CATNRVNPSNEQFF
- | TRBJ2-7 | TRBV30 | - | TGTGCCTGGAGTGTCGGGACTTACTACGAGCAGTACTTC | CAWSVGTYYEQYF
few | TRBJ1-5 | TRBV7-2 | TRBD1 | TGTGCCAGCAGCGCAAGCAGGGGGAGCAATCAGCCCCAGCATTTT | CASSASRGSNQPQHF
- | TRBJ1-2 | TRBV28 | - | TGTGCCAGCAGTCCCAACCTTAGTGGCTACACCTTC | CASSPNLSGYTF
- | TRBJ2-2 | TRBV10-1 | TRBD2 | TGCGCCAGCAGCCCACTAGCGGGAGGCTTGGGGGAGCTGTTTTTT | CASSPLAGGLGELFF
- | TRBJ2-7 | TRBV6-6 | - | TGTGCCAGCAACGATCCGGGGGCAGGGAGGCCCTACGAGCAGTACTTC | CASNDPGAGRPYEQYF
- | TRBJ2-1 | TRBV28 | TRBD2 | TGTGCCAGCAGTTTCTCACTGCAAGGACTAGCGGGTCTTAAGGTTGACTACAATGAGCAGTTCTTC | CASSFSLQGLAGLKVDYNEQFF
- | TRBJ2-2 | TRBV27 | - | TGTGCCAGCAGTCCCCAGGTGGGACCGAACACCGGGGAGCTGTTTTTT | CASSPQVGPNTGELFF
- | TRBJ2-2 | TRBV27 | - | TGTGCCAGCAGCCGAAACAGGGAACGGAACACCGGGGAGCTGTTTTTT | CASSRNRERNTGELFF
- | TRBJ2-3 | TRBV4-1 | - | TGCGCCAGCAGCCAAGAAGGTATCCTCCCAGATACGCAGTATTTT | CASSQEGILPDTQYF
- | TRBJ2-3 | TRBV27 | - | TGTGCCAGCAGCTGGGGGGCTCGGTATACGCAGTATTTT | CASSWGARYTQYF
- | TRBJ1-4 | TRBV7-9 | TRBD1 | TGTGCCAGCAGCGTCCGGGACAGCCCTTATGAAAAACTGTTTTTT | CASSVRDSPYEKLFF
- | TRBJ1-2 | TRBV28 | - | TGTGCCAGCAGTTCCTCACGGGATCCGGTGGGCTATGGCTACACCTTC | CASSSSRDPVGYGYTF
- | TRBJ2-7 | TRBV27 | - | TGTGCCAGCAGCAGCGGACTAAGCTCCTACGAGCAGTACTTC | CASSSGLSSYEQYF
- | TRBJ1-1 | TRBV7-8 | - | TGTGCCAGCAGCTTAGGCCGGCTGGGGACTGAAGCTTTCTTT | CASSLGRLGTEAFF
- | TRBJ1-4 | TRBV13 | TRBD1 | TGTGCCAGCAGCGAATTCCGACAGGGAAGCCCAACTAATGAAAAACTGTTTTTT | CASSEFRQGSPTNEKLFF
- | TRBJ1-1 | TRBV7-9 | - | TGTGCCAGCAGCTTAAGGGGGGCATGGAACACTGAAGCTTTCTTT | CASSLRGAWNTEAFF
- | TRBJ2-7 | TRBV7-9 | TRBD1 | TGTGCCAGCAGCTCCCGACAGGGAAACGGCGACGAGCAGTACTTC | CASSSRQGNGDEQYF
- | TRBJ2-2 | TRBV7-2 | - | TGTGCCAGCAGCTCCGATGAAACGAACACCGGGGAGCTGTTTTTT | CASSSDETNTGELFF